The sequence of this T cell receptor beta chain was determined in a study of shared clonotypes between healthy human individuals (TCRdb year 2020). For the wider study: Three men and a couple of women, aged 18 to 49 years, made up the cohort. For each donor, CD4 naive and CD4 memory were each run on three plates, CD8 naive on two plates, and CD8 memory on one plate. To estimate repertoire size and how much clonotype sharing occurs between individuals, the study deeply sequenced the blood TCR repertoires of several healthy adults. Libraries were prepared and TCR repertoires were sequenced by different laboratories using diverse techniques, in order to increase sequencing depth and limit assay-specific biases. Between about 0.8 and 9 billion PBMCs per donor were obtained by leukapheresis. The paper as a whole reports these results and caveats: When a handful of donors were compared, the shared fraction of clonotypes was about 5.2% for naive CD4, more than 3% for naive CD8, roughly 2.3% for memory CD4, and less than 0.5% for memory CD8. Because the study included only a small number of donors, the genetic and exposure-history diversity represented was limited. Naive subsets generally had larger estimated clonotype richness than memory subsets. Only blood was sampled, and tissue TCR repertoires likely differ from those in blood. Rarefaction of sorted-subset datasets indicated incomplete sequencing despite the large sequencing depth. Based on pairwise subsampling, the degree of clonotype sharing among donors was expected to be affected by sequencing depth. Compared with non-shared clonotypes, clonotypes shared by all four sorted-subset donors had higher generation probabilities.

Comment on this clone: Its antigen specificity is not known. No much larger clone exists at a distance of one base, and base qualities are not known.

The V and J ends are trimmed by 4 bases and 0 bases, leaving 15 bases between them. Taken from cysteine to phenylalanine, the CDR3 has 15 residues. Just CDR3 DNA is preserved here, 45 bases in frame from base 1. The germline V gene provides CDR1 SQVTM and CDR2 ANQGSEA. The donors were healthy, HIV-negative adults with no recently reported acute infections or vaccinations. Every donor was a Caucasian adult residing in Nashville, Tennessee, USA. Magnetic negative selection was used to enrich CD4+ T cells, after which naive cells were positively selected on CD45RA and the negative fraction became the memory subset. Blood was obtained by leukapheresis, after which PBMCs were separated by Ficoll-Histopaque density gradient centrifugation and cryopreserved in liquid nitrogen vapor phase. Purity and quantity of every magnetically sorted T cell population were checked by analytical flow cytometry. Genomic DNA was isolated from each sorted fraction and quantified by UV absorbance on a Nanodrop 2000c.

Using the deep immunoSEQ assay, TCR CDR3 regions were amplified from genomic DNA by multiplex PCR. Extracted genomic DNA from each cell subset was distributed evenly across all wells of several immunoSEQ 96-well plates, and each plate was treated as a replicate. For sorted subsets, around 0.2 ug of genomic DNA, equivalent to tens of thousands of T cell genomes, went into each replicate PCR. The purified libraries were quantified using a Qubit 3.0 fluorometer, sized with a Bioanalyzer 2100, and then quantified again using the KAPA Library Quantification kit. Every immunoSEQ 96-well plate was sequenced on a dedicated single-read 150-cycle Illumina NextSeq 550 flow cell. Regarding the original processing steps: The immunoSEQ output contained only junctional sequences without quality scores, so filtering could not match that applied to full-length reads. Sequences were annotated with PyIR, a Python wrapper for IgBLAST v1.9, using IMGT germline references to assign V/J genes and CDR3. Reads with weak V/J assignments (E-value above 1e-6), missing CDR3, stop codons, out-of-frame junctions, or ambiguous translated residues were removed. A V3J clonotype was defined by an identical inferred V gene, J gene, and CDR3 amino acid sequence. Percentage overlap between repertoires was calculated by dividing the number of shared unique clonotypes by the size of the smaller repertoire. Three approaches were used to assess repertoire richness: RTK rarefaction, the Chao1 estimator, and Recon v2.1 estimates of unobserved clonotypes. OLGA was used to compute generation probabilities for all TCRbeta clonotypes that the gDNA method yielded from several donors. TCRdb took this table from immuneACCESS and kept in-frame rearrangements with V and J called. Such tables lack part of the clones; where checked against another copy, unresolved V genes explain under half of the gap, and the rest is unexplained. V, J and clone size were drawn from that table, and D and trimming were deduced from the DNA. Within this sample are around 1.5 million clones, with 98% of them counted one time only. The leading ten clones occupy less than 0.55% of the sample.

The sample was naive CD4+ T cells sorted from blood. The cell subset or site label corresponds to: CD45RA+ positively selected. Recombination joined TRBV29-1 with TRBJ1-2; a tentative D call is TRBD1 (5 bases match). This clonotype was obtained from a young man in good health. The CDR3 corresponds to CSVVYEWTTNYGYTF. The nucleotides read TGCAGCGTTGTGTATGAGTGGACAACTAACTATGGCTACACCTTC.